This entry lists 27 T cell receptor beta chains sequenced from one sample in a study of cytomegalovirus exposure and HLA in healthy donors (dated by TCRdb to the late 2010s). Library creation used the immunoSEQ multiplex PCR assay. The multiplex PCR relied on a mix of 60 forward primers for TCR Vbeta segments and 13 reverse primers for TCR Jbeta segments. The clones in this table, taken by TCRdb from immuneACCESS, are in-frame only. Not every clone is retained; where verified, under half of the shortfall comes from an unresolved V gene, and the cause of the rest is unknown. Present in this sample are 150,000 to 200,000 clones, roughly 73% of which were seen just once. About 11% of the sample is taken by the ten largest. The sample taken for sequencing was PBMCs. These receptors all stem from a man in his late teens or twenties in good health and CMV-seropositive.

This clone has only one observation. The J gene is TRBJ2-7, the V gene TRBV11-2; D is ambiguous. The CDR3 length is 12 residues. From germline, CDR1 is SGHAT and CDR2 FQNNGV. Trimming stripped 4 bases from V and 3 bases from J, with 7 bases between. The CDR3: CASSSPNYEQYF. Written as DNA, the CDR3 is TGTGCCAGCAGCTCGCCTAACTACGAGCAGTACTTC.

The V call is TRBV27, the J call TRBJ2-7; 7 positions agree with TRBD1. V dropped 6 bases and J dropped 5; count of bases not matched to a gene: 10. The CDR3 runs 14 residues. Germline values: CDR1 MNHEY, CDR2 SMNVEV (reference sequence). Here the CDR3 reads CASSRTGIHHEQYF. Here the CDR3 DNA reads TGTGCCAGCAGCAGGACAGGAATTCACCACGAGCAGTACTTC.

The chain employs TRBV11-2 and TRBJ1-1; D ambiguous. V gave up 1 base and J gave up 10 bases, with 16 bases separating them. The CDR3 is 14 amino acids. The germline V gene encodes CDR1 SGHAT and CDR2 FQNNGV. CDR3 bases: TGTGCCAGCAGCTTAGCTTGGGTTAGCTGTAGAGCTTTCTTT. Its translation is CASSLAWVSCRAFF.

This clone appeared once. The junction departs from germline at one end; a sequencing error may be responsible. The same CDR3 arises from other DNA sequences in this sample as well. The chain uses TRBV28 and TRBJ2-7; D perhaps matches TRBD2 (6 bases). The germline V gene has CDR1 MDHEN and CDR2 SYDVKM. This CDR3 has 16 amino acids. The CDR3 DNA reads as TGTGCCAGCAGTTCTCTGGGGGGAGCTAAGTCCTACGAGCAGTATTTC. Translation gives CASSSLGGAKSYEQYF.

The chain couples TRBV5-4 to TRBJ2-7; 10 bases are a match to TRBD1. The germline V gene has CDR1 SGHNT and CDR2 YYREEE (reference sequence). The J segment lost 5 bases and the V segment lost 3 bases, leaving 11 bases of the junction unmatched. This CDR3 has 16 residues. The CDR3 coding sequence is TGTGCCAGCAGCTCGCCGGCTGGGACAGGGGTCAACGAGCAGTACTTC. This gives the protein CASSSPAGTGVNEQYF.

J is TRBJ2-7 and V is TRBV7-2; 8 nucleotides agree with TRBD1. CDR3 size: 16 residues. V lost 1 base, J lost 2 bases, and 7 bases stayed unmatched. Germline CDR1 SGHTA, CDR2 FQGNSA. CDR3 in amino acids: CASSLDFGQGTYEQYF. CDR3 sequence (DNA): TGTGCCAGCAGCTTAGATTTCGGACAGGGAACCTACGAGCAGTACTTC.

The J gene is TRBJ2-1, the V gene TRBV30; D perhaps matches TRBD2 (5 bases). Trimming shortened V by 1 base and J by 8 bases, and 12 bases separated the two germline ends. This CDR3 is built from 13 residues. CDR1 GTSNPN and CDR2 SVGIG come from the germline V gene (reference sequence). CDR3 coding DNA: TGTGCCTGGAGTGAGCTGAGGGTCTATGAGCAGTTCTTC. The encoded protein is CAWSELRVYEQFF.

The chain couples TRBV28 to TRBJ2-7, with 8 nucleotides matching TRBD1. CDR1 MDHEN and CDR2 SYDVKM come from the germline V gene. V shed 3 bases, J shed 2 bases, and the junction held 3 bases outside the gene matches. The CDR3 has 14 amino acids. The CDR3, as DNA: TGTGCCAGCAGTTTCAGGGGGCCCCCCTACGAGCAGTACTTC. Protein product: CASSFRGPPYEQYF. The full variable domain, rest sourced from reference TRBV28 and TRBJ2-7, is DVKVTQSSRYLVKRTGEKVFLECVQDMDHENMFWYRQDPGLGLRLIYFSYDVKMKEKGDIPEGYSVSREKKERFSLILESASTNQTSMYLCASSFRGPPYEQYFGPGTRLTVT.

The chain uses TRBV30 and TRBJ2-3, with D unclear. The V end lost 0 bases, the J end lost 3 bases, and 4 bases lay between the germline ends. CDR3 length equals 12 residues. CDR1 is GTSNPN and CDR2 is SVGIG in the germline V gene (reference sequence). CDR3 coding DNA: TGTGCCTGGAGTGTAGAGACAGATACGCAGTATTTT. The encoded protein is CAWSVETDTQYF. Together with reference TRBV30 and TRBJ2-3, the CDR3 gives the full variable domain: SQTIHQWPATLVQPVGSPLSLECTVEGTSNPNLYWYRQAAGRGLQLLFYSVGIGQISSEVPQNLSASRPQDRQFILSSKKLLLSDSGFYLCAWSVETDTQYFGPGTRLTVL.

Notes on this clone: Compared with germline, one end of the junction differs, possibly owing to a read error. This chain joins TRBV15 and TRBJ1-4; no firm D call. CDR3 length equals 15 residues. CDR1 and CDR2 from the germline V gene are LNHNV and YYDKDF (reference sequence). CDR3 bases: TGTGCCGCCAGCAGGAGTACCAACTCTCGGGAAAAACTGTTTTTT. It specifies CAASRSTNSREKLFF.

V is TRBV11-1 and J is TRBJ2-2; 16 nucleotides align to TRBD2. Germline V lookup: CDR1 SGHAT, CDR2 FQDESV (reference sequence). This CDR3 is built from 18 residues. With 4 bases clipped from V and 6 bases from J, the junction kept 8 bases outside the gene matches. CDR3 coding DNA: TGTGCCAGCAGCTGGGGACTAGCGGGAGGGCCGGTCGCCGGGGAGCTGTTTTTT. Encoded protein: CASSWGLAGGPVAGELFF.

The chain carries TRBV18 and TRBJ1-1; tentatively, D is TRBD1 (6 bases). V was pared by 6 bases and J by 3 bases, with 17 bases between. The CDR3 contains 15 residues. Germline V gives CDR1 KGHSH, CDR2 LQKENI. CDR3 nucleotide sequence: TGTGCCAGCTCCTCCGAGGGGGGGTTGTACACTGAAGCTTTCTTT. Translated, it gives CASSSEGGLYTEAFF. The variable domain in full, with the rest retrieved from reference TRBV18 and TRBJ1-1, is NAGVMQNPRHLVRRRGQEARLRCSPMKGHSHVYWYRQLPEEGLKFMVYLQKENIIDESGMPKERFSAEFPKEGPSILRIQQVVRGDSAAYFCASSSEGGLYTEAFFGQGTRLTVV.

The rearrangement joins TRBV28 to TRBJ1-1; D is unresolved. Germline loops: CDR1 MDHEN, CDR2 SYDVKM. The CDR3 is 14 residues long. V dropped 5 bases and J dropped 0 bases, with 10 bases sitting between them. CDR3 loop: CASSTGGMNTEAFF. In DNA, the CDR3 is TGTGCCAGCAGTACCGGAGGCATGAACACTGAAGCTTTCTTT.

This chain uses TRBV7-3 with TRBJ2-5; TRBD2 agrees at 10 bases. Looked up from germline, CDR1 is SGHTA and CDR2 is FQGTGA. Trimming at V came to 4 bases and at J to 4 bases, leaving 6 bases not matched to a gene. This CDR3 is 15 amino acids long. The CDR3 protein is CASSSDRLAGETQYF. As DNA, the CDR3 is TGTGCCAGCAGCTCCGACAGACTAGCGGGAGAGACCCAGTACTTC.

The chain recombines TRBV7-3 with TRBJ1-1, with 12 bases aligning to TRBD1. With 2 bases clipped from V and 10 bases from J, the junction kept 2 bases outside the gene matches. Germline values: CDR1 SGHTA, CDR2 FQGTGA. The CDR3 totals 13 residues. CDR3 DNA sequence: TGTGCCAGCAGCTTATGGGACAGGGGGCGAGCTTTCTTT. Encoded protein: CASSLWDRGRAFF. Supplemented by reference TRBV7-3 and TRBJ1-1, the full variable domain reads GAGVSQTPSNKVTEKGKYVELRCDPISGHTALYWYRQSLGQGPEFLIYFQGTGAADDSGLPNDRFFAVRPEGSVSTLKIQRTERGDSAVYLCASSLWDRGRAFFGQGTRLTVV.

J is TRBJ1-1 and V is TRBV27, with a possible D match to TRBD1 (5 bases). Trimming removed 5 bases at V and 2 bases at J, with 15 bases between. The V gene's germline CDR1 is MNHEY and CDR2 SMNVEV (reference sequence). The CDR3 covers 15 residues. CDR3 bases: TGTGCCAGCAGTCCCCAGACAGTGACTAACACTGAAGCTTTCTTT. Its translation: CASSPQTVTNTEAFF.

V is TRBV14 and J is TRBJ2-5; 11 bases are shared with TRBD1. Germline CDR1 and CDR2: SGHDN and FVKESK. Germline trimming cut 2 bases from V and 5 bases from J; bases unmatched to any gene: 7. The CDR3 consists of 16 residues. The CDR3 region is CASSQWTGGYEETQYF. Here the CDR3 DNA reads TGTGCCAGCAGCCAATGGACAGGGGGCTACGAGGAGACCCAGTACTTC.

J is TRBJ2-7 and V is TRBV7-8; TRBD2 might be the D (5 bases). The CDR3 consists of 14 residues. The V gene's germline CDR1 is SGHVS and CDR2 FQNEAQ. The V gene lost 5 bases and the J gene lost 6 bases, with 17 bases spanning the gap. This chain's CDR3 is CASSPRKARGEQYF. The DNA for the CDR3 is TGTGCCAGCAGCCCACGTAAAGCCCGGGGCGAGCAGTACTTC.

This chain connects TRBV2 to TRBJ2-7, with 9 bases that match TRBD2. Losses at the gene ends were 3 bases for V and 0 bases for J; bases not matched to a gene: 3. The CDR3 contains 15 residues. Germline V gives CDR1 SNHLY, CDR2 FYNNEI. The CDR3 is CASSDLAGTSYEQYF. The CDR3 DNA reads TGTGCCAGCAGTGATCTAGCGGGGACCTCCTACGAGCAGTACTTC.

The chain links TRBV27 to TRBJ2-7; TRBD2 agrees at 12 bases. CDR3 length equals 14 residues. CDR1 MNHEY and CDR2 SMNVEV come from the germline V gene (reference sequence). J gave up 10 bases and V 7 bases, and 11 bases lay outside the gene matches. The CDR3 bases are TGTGCCAGCATGACCCTCCCTAGCGGGAGGGAACAGTACTTC. Translation: CASMTLPSGREQYF.

This clone has more than one count but fewer than ten. The chain employs TRBV27 and TRBJ1-3; 8 bases match TRBD1. Germline CDR1 MNHEY, CDR2 SMNVEV (reference sequence). V lost 8 bases to trimming and J lost 3 bases; unmatched junction nucleotides: 18. There are 18 residues in the CDR3. Here the CDR3 reads CASGIRTGTLIDGNTIYF. In DNA, the CDR3 is TGTGCCAGCGGGATTAGGACAGGGACCCTTATCGATGGAAACACCATATATTTT.

The rearrangement joins TRBV28 to TRBJ2-3; TRBD2 aligns across 9 bases. With V trimmed by 6 bases and J by 4 bases, 8 bases remained unmatched. From germline, CDR1 is MDHEN and CDR2 SYDVKM. The CDR3 loop spans 15 amino acids. The CDR3 DNA is TGTGCCAGCAGCTTGCGGGGGGGTTACTCAGATACGCAGTATTTT. It yields the protein CASSLRGGYSDTQYF.

In this sample, this clone turned up once. This rearrangement joins TRBV6-1 to TRBJ1-5, with no clear D. V lost 6 bases to trimming and J lost 3 bases, with 9 bases between them. Germline V lookup: CDR1 MNHNS, CDR2 SASEGT. This CDR3 is built from 13 residues. The CDR3 DNA reads TGTGCCAGCAGCTTACTCGCCAATCAGCCCCAGCATTTT. It encodes CASSLLANQPQHF.

This clone appeared a single time. V and J are TRBV2 and TRBJ2-2; 8 nucleotides match TRBD1. The CDR3 runs to 17 residues. Per the germline V gene, CDR1 is SNHLY and CDR2 is FYNNEI. The V gene end was trimmed by 3 bases and the J gene end by 5 bases; junction bases not matched to a gene: 11. The CDR3 DNA follows: TGTGCCAGCAGTGATAAGGGAGGACAGGGTGGAACCGGGGAGCTGTTTTTT. Translating it yields CASSDKGGQGGTGELFF.

V is TRBV9 and J is TRBJ1-4, with TRBD1 matching over 7 bases. Germline-derived CDR1 and CDR2 are SGDLS and YYNGEE. There are 16 residues in the CDR3. J was trimmed by 2 bases and V by 2 bases; bases with no gene match: 6. CDR3 nucleotides: TGTGCCAGCAGCGTGACCTCGGGACAGACTAATGAAAAACTGTTTTTT. Translating gives CASSVTSGQTNEKLFF.

The gene calls are TRBV6-5 and TRBJ2-5; 8 positions match TRBD1. Germline V CDR1 and CDR2: MNHEY, SVGAGI. This CDR3 spans 15 amino acids. V dropped 0 bases and J dropped 11; count of bases not matched to a gene: 11. The CDR3 reads CASSYSSGGLTEQYF. The CDR3 nucleotides are TGTGCCAGCAGTTACTCTTCAGGGGGCCTCACGGAGCAGTACTTC.

V gene TRBV11-3 combines with J gene TRBJ2-7; TRBD2 agrees at 9 bases. With 5 bases clipped from V and 5 bases from J, the junction kept 7 bases outside the gene matches. This CDR3 is 14 amino acids long. CDR1 and CDR2 (germline): SGHNT, YENEEA. The CDR3 coding sequence is TGTGCCAGCAGCCCCAGCGGGAGGCCAGACGAGCAGTACTTC. Amino acid sequence: CASSPSGRPDEQYF.